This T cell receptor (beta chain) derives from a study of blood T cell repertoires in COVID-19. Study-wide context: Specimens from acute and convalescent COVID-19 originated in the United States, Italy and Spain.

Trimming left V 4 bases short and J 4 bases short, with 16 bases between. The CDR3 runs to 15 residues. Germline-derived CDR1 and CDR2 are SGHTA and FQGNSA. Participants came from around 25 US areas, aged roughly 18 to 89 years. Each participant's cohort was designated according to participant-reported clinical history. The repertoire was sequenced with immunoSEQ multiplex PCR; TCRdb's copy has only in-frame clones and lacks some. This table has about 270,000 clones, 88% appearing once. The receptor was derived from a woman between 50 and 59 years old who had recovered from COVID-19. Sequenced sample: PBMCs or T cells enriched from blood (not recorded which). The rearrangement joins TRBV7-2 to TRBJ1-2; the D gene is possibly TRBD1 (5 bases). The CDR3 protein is CASSSKIQGSYGYTF. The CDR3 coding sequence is TGTGCCAGCAGCTCGAAAATCCAGGGTTCCTATGGCTACACCTTC.